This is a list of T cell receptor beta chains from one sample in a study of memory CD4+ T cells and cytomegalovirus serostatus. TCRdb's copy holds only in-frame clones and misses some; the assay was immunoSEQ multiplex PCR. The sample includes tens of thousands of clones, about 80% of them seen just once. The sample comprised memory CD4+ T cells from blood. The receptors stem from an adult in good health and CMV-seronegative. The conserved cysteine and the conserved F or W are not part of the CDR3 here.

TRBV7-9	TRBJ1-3	ASPRGLSGNTIY
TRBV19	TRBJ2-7	ASSIAKGGVHYEQY
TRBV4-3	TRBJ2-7	ASSQERGTGLVQPRAYEQY
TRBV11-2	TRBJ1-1	ASSLKQRPPPNTEAF
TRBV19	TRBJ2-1	ASNREMGNEQF
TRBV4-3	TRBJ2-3	ASSQETGGVFSDTQY
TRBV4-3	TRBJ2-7	ASSQEVEQGAYEQY
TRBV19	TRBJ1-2	ASSIKWPNYGYT
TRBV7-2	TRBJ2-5	ASSLRIDTRYQETQY
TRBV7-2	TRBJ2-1	ASSLEGLGEQF
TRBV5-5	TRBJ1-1	ASSLQGAKGYTEAF
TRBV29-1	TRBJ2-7	SVSTSGVSYEQY
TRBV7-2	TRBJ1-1	ASTTGANTEAF
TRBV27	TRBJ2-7	ASSLDGRAGYEQY
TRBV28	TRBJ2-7	ATRSTVPYEQY
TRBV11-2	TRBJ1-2	ASSSTGSGPYGYT
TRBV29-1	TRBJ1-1	SVEGGRSPGGTEAF
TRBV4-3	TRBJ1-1	ASSQEAGRNTEAF
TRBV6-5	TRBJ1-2	ASSYSAGPSYT
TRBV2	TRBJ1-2	ASSPRVLGHGYT
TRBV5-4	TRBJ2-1	ASTQQGYNEQF
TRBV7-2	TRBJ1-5	ASSSGAASNQPQH